This T cell receptor beta chain came from a study of blood T cell repertoires in COVID-19. Across the whole study: Sources were T cells, B-cell-depleted T cells, or PBMCs; the material itself was cDNA or gDNA.

Participant reports of clinical history set cohort assignment. Data came from immunoSEQ multiplex PCR; TCRdb stores just in-frame clones and leaves some out. The data hold about 270,000 clones, with more than 75% observed a single time. V lost 0 bases to trimming and J lost 11 bases; unmatched junction nucleotides: 12. The CDR3 covers 15 residues. The germline V gene encodes CDR1 SGHTA and CDR2 FQGNSA. Source material: PBMCs or T cells enriched from blood (not recorded which). The genes are TRBV7-2 and TRBJ1-1; 7 bases are shared with TRBD1. The receptor's source is a woman younger than 35 who had recovered from COVID-19. Here the CDR3 reads CASSLAANRGVEAFF. The DNA of the CDR3 is TGTGCCAGCAGCTTAGCGGCAAACAGGGGAGTGGAGGCTTTCTTT.